What follows describes a single T cell receptor beta chain. Its antigen target is currently unknown. It has no much larger one-base neighbor in the sample; base qualities were not kept. The library was prepared using 5' RACE. The sequencer listed for this sample is Illumina HiSeq 2000. Template switching added a universal primer binding site, and the final cDNA carried a unique molecular identifier that allowed TCR cDNA molecules to be counted accurately. First-strand cDNA for TCR alpha and beta chains was synthesized from specific primers in the conserved constant-segment region. Each cDNA library was double barcoded, with a SMART-Mk sample barcode plus Illumina barcodes, to control for contamination. TruSeq adapter sequences along with Illumina sample barcodes were introduced in two successive PCR steps. TCR alpha and beta cDNA libraries were sequenced on the Illumina HiSeq platform with custom primers. Concerning the study's data processing: Unique molecular identifiers were extracted from raw reads with MiGEC, and CDR3 positions were determined with MiXCR. For each individual, recombination models were inferred using an EM algorithm with the repgenHMM and IGoR tools. Shared clonotype analysis was performed with the tcR package in R, normalizing sharing by the product of cloneset sizes. To study raw recombination without the effects of thymic and clonal selection, out-of-frame nonproductive sequences were analyzed. TCRdb reran the public reads through fastp at Q25 and MiXCR, keeping productive beta chains. Every distinct CDR3 protein forms one entry, paired with its most common genes and DNA. TCRdb's processing, not the study's, gives the V and J calls here. The sample table contains some 560,000 distinct CDR3 sequences; only one count was recorded for 7.5% to 10% of them. The top ten clones comprise 2.5% to 3.5% of the sample.

This record comes from a study of identical twins (dated by TCRdb to the mid-2010s). In terms of the full investigation: To test whether fetal clonotypes persist, this study deep-sequenced TCR alpha and beta repertoires from monozygotic twins, from unrelated adults of various ages, and from cord blood. To rule out contamination, the twin experiments were replicated at different times with different library preparation protocols. General conclusions and limits of the study: The excess sharing between twins in beta out-of-frame sequences was weaker because fewer shared sequences reduced the signal-to-noise ratio. Invariant T cells such as MAIT and iNKT could partly confound zero-insertion analyses, though diverse VJ usage argued against this for most clonotypes. In monozygotic twins, recombination models systematically underestimated out-of-frame TCR alpha sharing, but the models matched the sharing seen between unrelated individuals. Abundant cord blood beta clonotypes carried fewer insertions; young adult naive repertoires showed a weaker similar trend, while memory repertoires showed none. Compared with coincidental sharing between unrelated individuals, out-of-frame TCR alpha sequences shared between twins had an excess of sequences with low generation probability. Because the same donors could not be followed over many years, the conclusions relied on cross-sectional statistical analysis.

Trimming accounts for 6 bases at V and 3 bases at J, while the number of junction bases matched to no gene is 8. The CDR3 runs 14 residues from the cysteine to the phenylalanine. Left in the record is the CDR3 DNA by itself, 42 bases read in frame from the first base. Sequences SNHLY (CDR1) and FYNNEI (CDR2) are obtained from the germline V gene. Only healthy Caucasian donors were included. Three pairs of female monozygotic twins, all aged roughly 18 to 30 years, made up the twin cohort. Peripheral blood mononuclear cells were the source from which RNA for the TCR libraries was isolated. These data also featured in a second study, about yellow fever vaccine responses in identical twins. As that second paper reports: According to the authors, in identical twins the way T cells responded to vaccination appeared partly convergent and partly personalized. The study precisely tracked vaccine-responding T cell clones in identical twins.

This TCR came from a woman in her late teens or twenties in good health. In this chain, TRBV2 is recombined with TRBJ2-7, with 7 central nucleotides matching TRBD1. Sequences were obtained from PBMCs. The sequence in DNA is TGTGCCAGCAGCGCCTGGACAGGAAGCTACGAGCAGTACTTC. Its protein is CASSAWTGSYEQYF.